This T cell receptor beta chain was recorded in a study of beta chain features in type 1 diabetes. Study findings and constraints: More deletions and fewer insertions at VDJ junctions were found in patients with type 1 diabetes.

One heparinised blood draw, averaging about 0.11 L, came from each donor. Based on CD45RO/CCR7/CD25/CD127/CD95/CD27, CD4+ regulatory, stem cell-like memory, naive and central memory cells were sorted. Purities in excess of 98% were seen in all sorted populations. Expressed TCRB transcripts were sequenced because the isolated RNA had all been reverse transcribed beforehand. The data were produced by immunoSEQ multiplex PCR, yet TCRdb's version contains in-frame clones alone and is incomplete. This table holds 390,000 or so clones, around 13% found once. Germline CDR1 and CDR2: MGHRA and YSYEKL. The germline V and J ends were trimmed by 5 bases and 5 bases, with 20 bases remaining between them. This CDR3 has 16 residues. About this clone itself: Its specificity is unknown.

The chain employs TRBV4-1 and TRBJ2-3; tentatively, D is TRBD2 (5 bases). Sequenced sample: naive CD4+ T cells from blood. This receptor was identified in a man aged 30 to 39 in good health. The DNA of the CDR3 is TGCGCCAGCAGCTCATCGCTTAGCGATCGAGGAGATACGCAGTATTTT. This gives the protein CASSSSLSDRGDTQYF.